Following are 7 T cell receptor beta chains from one sample sequenced in a study of T-cell reconstitution after alpha-beta-depleted transplantation in children. Library preparation (for TCRbeta) was performed with unique molecular identifiers. TCRdb itself ran the PCR reads through MiXCR, one entry per CDR3 protein. The data contain under 300,000 distinct CDR3 sequences, around 10% of them singletons. Sequenced material: peripheral blood, taken 180 days after TCRalphabeta/CD19-depleted stem cell transplant. The origin of the receptors is a male patient aged 2-15 years who had a stem cell transplant for chronic granulomatous disease, so the T cells may come from the graft donor.

The sample holds many counts of this clonotype. V gene TRBV7-2 combines with J gene TRBJ2-1, with 11 bases matching TRBD2. Germline loops: CDR1 SGHTA, CDR2 FQGNSA. The CDR3 spans 14 residues. The J segment lost 10 bases and the V segment lost 3 bases, leaving 5 bases of the junction unmatched. As DNA, the CDR3 is TGTGCCAGCAGCTTTTCTGGGACTAGCGGCGAGCAGTTCTTC. Amino acid sequence: CASSFSGTSGEQFF.

There are many counts of this clonotype. The rearrangement joins TRBV12-3 or TRBV12-4 to TRBJ1-5; 7 nucleotides match TRBD1. The V segment lost 1 base and the J segment 3 bases; nucleotides outside the gene matches: 12. This CDR3 has 18 residues. The CDR3 region is CASSLGDRAFGDNQPQHF. The CDR3 DNA follows: TGTGCCAGCAGTTTAGGAGACAGGGCTTTTGGTGACAATCAGCCCCAGCATTTT.

This clonotype was counted ten times or more. V gene TRBV5-1 combines with J gene TRBJ2-7; 8 bases agree with TRBD1. The germline CDR1 and CDR2 sequences are SGHRS and YFSETQ. The CDR3 is 15 amino acids. The V gene end was trimmed by 3 bases and the J gene end by 0 bases; junction bases not matched to a gene: 5. The CDR3 region is CASSSGQGPSYEQYF. The CDR3 DNA reads as TGCGCCAGCAGCTCAGGACAGGGCCCCTCCTACGAGCAGTACTTC.

This clonotype was seen only a few times. V usage is TRBV5-4 and J usage is TRBJ1-4; TRBD1 matches at 11 bases. Per the germline V gene, CDR1 is SGHNT and CDR2 is YYREEE (reference sequence). With 3 bases clipped from V and 8 bases from J, the junction kept 3 bases outside the gene matches. There are 14 residues in the CDR3. CDR3 sequence reads: CASSWDRGGEKLFF. The CDR3 coding sequence is TGTGCCAGCAGCTGGGACAGGGGGGGAGAAAAACTGTTTTTT.

V and J are TRBV15 and TRBJ2-5, with a possible D match to TRBD2 (6 bases). V shed 3 bases and J shed 1 base, with 9 bases lying between them. CDR3 length: 14 amino acids. The germline gives CDR1 LNHNV, CDR2 YYDKDF (reference sequence). CDR3 nucleotide sequence: TGTGCCACCAGCAGTGGACTAATCCAAGAGACCCAGTACTTC. Translated, it gives CATSSGLIQETQYF.

This clonotype has ten or more counts. The chain carries TRBV15 and TRBJ2-3; D unclear. Trimming pared 5 bases from V and 1 base from J, leaving 10 bases between. Germline lookup yields CDR1 LNHNV and CDR2 YYDKDF (reference sequence). There are 14 residues in the CDR3. The CDR3 DNA reads as TGTGCCACCAGCTACACTTCAGGCACAGATACGCAGTATTTT. This sequence encodes CATSYTSGTDTQYF.

There are many counts of this clonotype. The DNA for the CDR3 is TGTGCCAGCAGTTACAGTTCCCTCTCCTACAATGAGCAGTTCTTC. Protein product: CASSYSSLSYNEQFF. The gene calls are TRBV6-5 and TRBJ2-1; no reliable D call. This CDR3 is built from 15 residues. CDR1 is MNHEY, CDR2 SVGAGI, per germline. V shed 2 bases and J shed 0 bases, with 8 bases lying between them.